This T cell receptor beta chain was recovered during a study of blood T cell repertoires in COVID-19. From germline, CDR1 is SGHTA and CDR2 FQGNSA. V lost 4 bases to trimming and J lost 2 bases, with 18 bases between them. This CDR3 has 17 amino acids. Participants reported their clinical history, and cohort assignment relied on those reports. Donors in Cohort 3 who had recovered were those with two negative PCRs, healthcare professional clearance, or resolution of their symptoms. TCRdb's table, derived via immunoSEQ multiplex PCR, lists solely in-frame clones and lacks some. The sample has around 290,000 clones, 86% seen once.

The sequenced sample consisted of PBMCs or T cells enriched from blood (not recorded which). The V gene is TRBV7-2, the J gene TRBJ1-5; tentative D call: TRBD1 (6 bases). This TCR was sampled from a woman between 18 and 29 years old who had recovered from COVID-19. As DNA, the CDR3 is TGTGCCAGCAGCTCCGTGGGGGGGGCACAAGGCAATCAGCCCCAGCATTTT. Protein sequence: CASSSVGGAQGNQPQHF.